This is a list of T cell receptor beta chains from one sample in a study of OX40 agonist ivuxolimab in advanced cancers. Some clones are missing from TCRdb's copy, which holds only in-frame ones; the method was immunoSEQ multiplex PCR. Of around 15,000 clones listed, around two thirds were seen once; the top ten hold about 8.4%. The sample here was CD4+ or CD8+ T cells sorted from blood, taken in a trial of the OX40 agonist ivuxolimab. The receptors were gathered from an adult with an advanced solid tumor such as melanoma, head and neck, liver or kidney cancer. CDR3s include the opening cysteine and the closing phenylalanine or tryptophan. Fields, in order: V gene, D gene, J gene, clone size, CDR3 protein, CDR3 DNA. D genes are given only for firm matches. Some rows mark clone size as missing; the rest say once, few, many or name a class of expanded clone.

v_gene: TRBV19
d_gene: NA
j_gene: TRBJ1-1
abundance: NA
CDR3aa: CASSIRTGRGLNTEAFF
CDR3nt: TGTGCCAGTAGTATTAGAACAGGGCGCGGGCTGAACACTGAAGCTTTCTTT

v_gene: TRBV28
d_gene: NA
j_gene: TRBJ1-2
abundance: NA
CDR3aa: CASSFRGPWGYGYTF
CDR3nt: TGTGCCAGCAGTTTTAGGGGACCCTGGGGCTATGGCTACACCTTC

v_gene: TRBV6-1
d_gene: NA
j_gene: TRBJ2-7
abundance: NA
CDR3aa: CASSEALETHSYEQYF
CDR3nt: TGTGCCAGCAGTGAAGCGCTTGAGACACACTCCTACGAGCAGTACTTC

v_gene: TRBV30
d_gene: TRBD1
j_gene: TRBJ1-2
abundance: NA
CDR3aa: CACPQGGGYTF
CDR3nt: TGTGCCTGCCCCCAGGGGGGCGGCTACACCTTC

v_gene: TRBV10-2
d_gene: NA
j_gene: TRBJ2-7
abundance: NA
CDR3aa: CASSDGYEQYF
CDR3nt: TGCGCCAGCAGTGACGGGTACGAGCAGTACTTC

v_gene: TRBV5-6
d_gene: NA
j_gene: TRBJ1-1
abundance: NA
CDR3aa: CASSYASGTEAFF
CDR3nt: TGTGCCAGCAGCTACGCGTCTGGCACTGAAGCTTTCTTT

v_gene: TRBV7-9
d_gene: NA
j_gene: TRBJ1-2
abundance: NA
CDR3aa: CASSLLPDSYGYTF
CDR3nt: TGTGCCAGCAGCTTACTCCCGGACAGCTATGGCTACACCTTC

v_gene: TRBV11-2
d_gene: NA
j_gene: TRBJ2-5
abundance: NA
CDR3aa: CASSSAFQETQYF
CDR3nt: TGTGCCAGCAGCTCCGCTTTCCAAGAGACCCAGTACTTC

v_gene: TRBV7-2
d_gene: NA
j_gene: TRBJ2-7
abundance: NA
CDR3aa: CASSLLRSEQYF
CDR3nt: TGTGCCAGCAGCCTGCTTAGGAGCGAGCAGTACTTC

v_gene: TRBV29-1
d_gene: NA
j_gene: TRBJ1-1
abundance: NA
CDR3aa: CSVYGRSWGGPMNTEAFF
CDR3nt: TGCAGCGTTTACGGCAGATCTTGGGGAGGGCCGATGAACACTGAAGCTTTCTTT

v_gene: TRBV19
d_gene: NA
j_gene: TRBJ2-3
abundance: NA
CDR3aa: CASSTDRITDTQYF
CDR3nt: TGTGCCAGTAGCACGGACAGAATTACAGATACGCAGTATTTT

v_gene: TRBV7-9
d_gene: TRBD1
j_gene: TRBJ1-4
abundance: NA
CDR3aa: CASLPPGTENEKLFF
CDR3nt: TGTGCCAGCCTGCCCCCCGGGACAGAAAATGAAAAACTGTTTTTT

v_gene: TRBV27
d_gene: NA
j_gene: TRBJ1-2
abundance: NA
CDR3aa: CASSLFWSRADYGYTF
CDR3nt: TGTGCCAGCAGTTTATTCTGGTCCAGGGCTGACTATGGCTACACCTTC

v_gene: TRBV7-6
d_gene: NA
j_gene: TRBJ1-5
abundance: NA
CDR3aa: CASSLARREPQHF
CDR3nt: TGTGCCAGCAGCTTAGCCAGGCGGGAGCCCCAGCATTTT

v_gene: TRBV4-1
d_gene: NA
j_gene: TRBJ2-7
abundance: medium-sized
CDR3aa: CASSQGRGTSYEQYF
CDR3nt: TGCGCCAGCAGCCAAGGAAGGGGGACCTCCTACGAGCAGTACTTC